Listed below are T cell receptor beta chains from one sample, sequenced in a study of chemoradiotherapy in HPV16-positive cancers. Method: immunoSEQ multiplex PCR; TCRdb's copy keeps in-frame clones and lacks some. Here the sample spans approximately 1,300 clones, around 82% being singletons. Sequenced here: tumor tissue, sampled from a patient who underwent chemoradiotherapy. The receptors come from a human donor with HPV-associated anogenital cancer. Each CDR3 is given with its conserved first and last residue. A D gene is named only where the DNA matches it firmly. Some rows mark clone size as missing; the rest say once, few, many or name a class of expanded clone.

once	TRBV7-3	-	TRBJ2-5	CASSHRGAGGEGETQYF	TGTGCCAGCAGCCACAGGGGGGCGGGAGGGGAGGGGGAGACCCAGTACTTC
-	TRBV16	-	TRBJ1-1	CASSQLAPSGVPEAFF	TGTGCCAGCAGCCAATTGGCCCCTTCAGGAGTCCCTGAAGCTTTCTTT
-	TRBV5-6	-	TRBJ2-7	CASSPVGAIYEQYF	TGTGCCAGCAGCCCCGTGGGGGCGATTTACGAGCAGTACTTC
-	TRBV10-2	TRBD2	TRBJ2-1	CASRPPRLAGYNEQFF	TGCGCCAGCAGACCCCCGAGACTAGCGGGCTACAATGAGCAGTTCTTC
few	TRBV7-6	-	TRBJ2-3	CASSLGGGPTDTQYF	TGTGCCAGCAGCTTAGGGGGAGGACCCACAGATACGCAGTATTTT
-	TRBV6-1	-	TRBJ2-7	CASSDGGLGSYEQYF	TGTGCCAGCAGTGATGGGGGCTTGGGCTCCTACGAGCAGTACTTC
-	TRBV5-4	-	TRBJ2-7	CASSHAWIFSYEQYF	TGTGCCAGCAGCCATGCTTGGATCTTTTCCTACGAGCAGTACTTC
-	TRBV6-5	TRBD1	TRBJ1-5	CASSRTGGKNQPQHF	TGTGCCAGCAGCCGTACAGGGGGCAAGAACCAGCCCCAGCATTTT
once	TRBV9	TRBD2	TRBJ2-5	CASSDGLAGVGETQYF	TGTGCCAGCAGCGATGGACTAGCGGGAGTAGGGGAGACCCAGTACTTC
large	TRBV9	-	TRBJ2-7	CASSVDFRSYEQYF	TGTGCCAGCAGCGTGGACTTCCGCTCCTACGAGCAGTACTTC
-	TRBV15	-	TRBJ2-2	CATSRDPGYTGELFF	TGTGCCACCAGCAGAGACCCAGGGTACACCGGGGAGCTGTTTTTT
-	TRBV9	-	TRBJ2-7	CASSVGPEGEQYF	TGTGCCAGCAGCGTAGGGCCAGAGGGCGAGCAGTACTTC
once	TRBV7-2	-	TRBJ1-1	CASSLGQNSEAFF	TGTGCCAGCAGCTTAGGCCAGAACTCTGAAGCTTTCTTT
few	TRBV5-4	-	TRBJ2-2	CASSLGTPTGELFF	TGTGCCAGCAGCTTGGGGACCCCCACCGGGGAGCTGTTTTTT
-	TRBV18	-	TRBJ2-1	CASSPLHEQFF	TGTGCCAGCTCACCCCTTCATGAGCAGTTCTTC
-	TRBV28	TRBD1	TRBJ1-3	CASTFSGTGSGNTIYF	TGTGCCAGCACCTTTTCAGGGACAGGCTCTGGAAACACCATATATTTT
-	TRBV7-8	TRBD1	TRBJ1-5	CASSLGDRGSNQPQHF	TGTGCCAGCAGCTTAGGGGACAGGGGAAGCAATCAGCCCCAGCATTTT
once	TRBV6-6	TRBD1	TRBJ2-7	CASSTNYRGAGYEQYF	TGTGCCAGCAGTACCAACTACAGGGGGGCGGGCTACGAGCAGTACTTC
-	TRBV7-9	TRBD2	TRBJ2-7	CASSLAGAGVFEQYF	TGTGCCAGCAGCTTAGCCGGAGCGGGAGTGTTCGAGCAGTACTTC
once	TRBV11-3	TRBD2	TRBJ2-2	CASSLGLAGGNTGELFF	TGTGCCAGCAGCCTGGGACTAGCGGGAGGGAACACCGGGGAGCTGTTTTTT
-	TRBV28	TRBD2	TRBJ2-2	CASSRLASNTGELFF	TGTGCCAGCAGTAGACTAGCGTCGAACACCGGGGAGCTGTTTTTT
-	TRBV19	TRBD1	TRBJ1-2	CASKTGTFYGYTF	TGTGCCAGTAAGACAGGGACCTTCTATGGCTACACCTTC
-	TRBV12-2	-	TRBJ2-7	CASRFTDTSGSYEQYF	TGTGCAAGTCGCTTCACCGACACTAGCGGAAGCTACGAGCAGTACTTC
once	TRBV5-1	-	TRBJ2-7	CASSLDGTQPTYEQYF	TGCGCCAGCAGCTTGGATGGGACACAACCTACCTACGAGCAGTACTTC
-	TRBV9	-	TRBJ2-1	CASSVGANSIQYEQFF	TGTGCCAGCAGCGTAGGTGCGAACTCGATACAATATGAGCAGTTCTTC
-	TRBV7-3	-	TRBJ2-5	CASSLKGGQTQYF	TGTGCCAGCAGCTTAAAGGGCGGGCAGACCCAGTACTTC
-	TRBV10-3	-	TRBJ1-1	CAMTRDMNTEAFF	TGTGCCATGACTAGGGACATGAACACTGAAGCTTTCTTT
-	TRBV20-1	-	TRBJ2-7	CSANYGYEQYF	TGCAGTGCCAACTACGGTTACGAGCAGTACTTC
-	TRBV6-1	TRBD1	TRBJ2-3	CASSDRGQVVDTQYF	TGTGCCAGCAGTGATCGCGGACAGGTGGTAGATACGCAGTATTTT
-	TRBV6-1	-	TRBJ1-2	CASSLGGNNYGYTF	TGTGCCAGCAGCCTCGGGGGGAATAACTATGGCTACACCTTC
-	TRBV4-1	-	TRBJ1-1	CASSQDSLGGVNTEAFF	TGCGCCAGCAGCCAAGATAGTCTCGGTGGGGTGAACACTGAAGCTTTCTTT
-	TRBV4-3	TRBD2	TRBJ2-3	CASSKEGTSGADTQYF	TGCGCCAGCAGCAAGGAGGGGACTAGCGGTGCAGATACGCAGTATTTT
once	TRBV4-1	-	TRBJ2-1	CASSRRASSYNEQFF	TGCGCCAGCTCGCGGAGAGCGAGCTCCTACAATGAGCAGTTCTTC
-	TRBV20-1	-	TRBJ2-7	CSGLSSYEQYF	TGCAGTGGCCTAAGCTCCTACGAGCAGTACTTC
-	TRBV5-3	TRBD1	TRBJ1-1	CARSPDATGANTEAFF	TGTGCCAGAAGCCCAGACGCGACAGGGGCCAACACTGAAGCTTTCTTT
-	TRBV28	-	TRBJ2-7	CASSLLVGAFGEQYF	TGTGCCAGCAGTTTGTTAGTGGGGGCTTTTGGAGAGCAGTACTTC
-	TRBV5-4	-	TRBJ2-3	CASSERFTDTQYF	TGTGCCAGCTCGGAGCGGTTCACAGATACGCAGTATTTT
-	TRBV10-1	TRBD2	TRBJ2-3	CASSESSGSTDTQYF	TGCGCCAGCAGTGAGTCTAGCGGGAGCACAGATACGCAGTATTTT
few	TRBV9	-	TRBJ1-4	CASSPRTATNEKLFF	TGTGCCAGCAGCCCTCGGACAGCGACTAATGAAAAACTGTTTTTT
once	TRBV7-6	TRBD1	TRBJ2-7	CASSLATGNEQYF	TGTGCCAGCAGCTTAGCGACAGGGAACGAGCAGTACTTC
-	TRBV2	-	TRBJ2-2	CASRDLGRKNTGELFF	TGTGCCAGCAGGGACCTAGGTCGGAAGAACACCGGGGAGCTGTTTTTT
-	TRBV7-3	TRBD1	TRBJ2-5	CASSLGTGVQETQYF	TGTGCCAGCAGCTTAGGGACAGGGGTCCAAGAGACCCAGTACTTC
few	TRBV19	TRBD2	TRBJ2-1	CASARPGLSSYNEQFF	TGTGCCAGTGCCCGTCCGGGACTAAGCTCCTACAATGAGCAGTTCTTC
-	TRBV5-3	-	TRBJ1-3	CARSPRPGPHSGNTIYF	TGTGCCAGAAGCCCGCGCCCGGGACCTCACTCTGGAAACACCATATATTTT
-	TRBV6-5	-	TRBJ1-4	CASSLGSNEKLFF	TGTGCCAGCAGCCTAGGTTCAAATGAAAAACTGTTTTTT
-	TRBV28	-	TRBJ2-1	CASSPHWALGEQFF	TGTGCCAGCAGTCCGCACTGGGCCCTGGGTGAGCAGTTCTTC